This entry concerns a single TCR beta chain. The antigen is not known. Expressed TCRB transcripts were sequenced after all isolated RNA was converted to cDNA. An average approximately 4 million reads came from naive, central memory and regulatory T cell samples. Using immunoSEQ multiplex PCR, the repertoire was profiled, and TCRdb retains in-frame clones only, with some absent. Among fewer than 400,000 clones listed, less than 9.5% were seen once. Trimming removed 0 bases from V and 2 bases from J; junction bases left unmatched: 10. This CDR3 has 18 amino acids. Per germline, CDR1 SGHVS and CDR2 FQNEAQ. The sample comes from a study of beta chain features in type 1 diabetes. Study-wide findings and caveats: Individuals with type 1 diabetes displayed fewer insertions and more deletions at VDJ junctions. Any HLA type influence on TCRB rearrangement was left unresolved here.

Stem cell-like memory, regulatory, central memory and naive CD4+ cells were sorted via CD45RO/CCR7/CD25/CD127/CD95/CD27. The TCR sequence derives from a woman between 18 and 29 years old in good health. Sample: central memory CD4+ T cells from blood. V gene TRBV7-8 combines with J gene TRBJ2-1; 7 bases fit TRBD2. CDR3 sequence reads: CASSLARVGRRAYNEQFF. CDR3 bases: TGTGCCAGCAGCTTAGCGAGGGTCGGGAGGCGAGCCTACAATGAGCAGTTCTTC.